These 23 T cell receptor beta chains were all obtained from the same sample, sequenced in a study of response to subunit inactivated influenza vaccine. TCRdb called the RT-PCR reads again in MiXCR, with one record for every CDR3 protein. The sample records about 650,000 distinct CDR3 sequences, about 15% being singletons. The source was PBMCs from blood, collected 14 to 15 days before vaccination. The receptors derive from a man aged 45-65 years who received an inactivated influenza vaccine.

This chain uses TRBV4-3 with TRBJ2-1; 11 positions agree with TRBD2. With 2 bases clipped from V and 10 bases from J, the junction kept 7 bases outside the gene matches. The V gene's germline CDR1 is LGHNA and CDR2 YSLEER. The CDR3 length is 15 residues. Here the CDR3 DNA reads TGCGCCAGCAGCCAACGGGGACTAGCGGCTGCCGAGCAGTTCTTC. It yields the protein CASSQRGLAAAEQFF.

This chain joins TRBV7-8 and TRBJ2-2, with D perhaps TRBD2 (5 bases). The germline CDR1 and CDR2 sequences are SGHVS and FQNEAQ. Trimming left V 1 base short and J 3 bases short, with 15 bases between. The CDR3 runs 17 residues. The CDR3 protein is CASSLVSSIRYTGELFF. CDR3 coding DNA: TGTGCCAGCAGCTTAGTCTCTAGCATTCGATACACCGGGGAGCTGTTTTTT.

V and J are TRBV6-5 and TRBJ1-5, with D uncertain. This CDR3 spans 16 amino acids. The V and J ends lost 0 bases and 0 bases respectively, with 9 bases between them. The germline gives CDR1 MNHEY, CDR2 SVGAGI. DNA for the CDR3: TGTGCCAGCAGTTACTCCGGTGGAGATAGCAATCAGCCCCAGCATTTT. It codes for CASSYSGGDSNQPQHF.

This clonotype showed up many times. V gene TRBV10-3 combines with J gene TRBJ2-2, with D unclear. The CDR3 is made up of 15 amino acids. Trimming took off 3 bases at V and 0 bases at J, with 8 bases between the two ends. Germline V lookup: CDR1 ENHRY, CDR2 SYGVKD. CDR3 in amino acids: CAISERPPNTGELFF. CDR3 bases: TGTGCCATCAGTGAAAGGCCGCCGAACACCGGGGAGCTGTTTTTT.

This clonotype was found a few times. The gene calls are TRBV4-3 and TRBJ1-3; D is undetermined. CDR3 size: 14 residues. Trimming took off 1 base at V and 5 bases at J, with 9 bases between the two ends. From germline, CDR1 is LGHNA and CDR2 YSLEER. CDR3 sequence (DNA): TGCGCCAGCAGCCAAGTTCCAGATAGAAACACCATATATTTT. It codes for CASSQVPDRNTIYF.

The rearrangement links TRBV3-1 to TRBJ1-2; D may be TRBD1 (5 bases). Germline CDR1 is LGHDT and CDR2 is YNNKEL (reference sequence). This CDR3 region has 18 residues. The ends were cut back, 4 bases at V and 8 bases at J, with 29 bases in the middle. The CDR3 loop reads CASSPQVDSGDGQFGYTF. The CDR3 DNA follows: TGTGCCAGCAGCCCCCAAGTAGACAGTGGGGATGGGCAATTCGGCTACACCTTC.

The V gene is TRBV7-2, the J gene TRBJ2-1, with 10 bases fitting TRBD1. This CDR3 is built from 14 residues. Trimming took 5 bases from V and 8 from J; bases not matched to a gene: 6. CDR1 and CDR2 from the germline V gene are SGHTA and FQGNSA. The CDR3, as DNA: TGTGCCAGCAGCCCCGGGACAGGGGCTTATGAGCAGTTCTTC. It encodes CASSPGTGAYEQFF.

V usage is TRBV6-2 or TRBV6-3 and J usage is TRBJ2-3; TRBD2 matches 15 bases. The CDR3 spans 19 residues. Germline V gene data show CDR1 as MNHEY and CDR2 as SVGEGT. The V and J ends lost 5 bases and 1 base, in that order; junction bases with no gene match: 10. The DNA of the CDR3 is TGTGCCAGCAGTCGACGTGGACTAGCGGGGGGGCCTGGCACAGATACGCAGTATTTT. Translation gives CASSRRGLAGGPGTDTQYF.

The chain is built from TRBV2 and TRBJ2-3; D possibly uses TRBD1 or TRBD2 (5 bases each). This CDR3 is 16 amino acids long. Germline CDR1 is SNHLY and CDR2 is FYNNEI. V was trimmed by 2 bases and J by 2 bases, leaving 14 bases between them. The CDR3 sequence: CASSERAGDPTDTQYF. The DNA for the CDR3 is TGTGCCAGCAGTGAAAGGGCTGGGGACCCCACAGATACGCAGTATTTT.

This clonotype turned up a few times. The chain recombines TRBV7-2 with TRBJ2-7; tentatively, D is TRBD1 (6 bases). Germline V gene data show CDR1 as SGHTA and CDR2 as FQGNSA. The germline V and J ends were trimmed by 5 bases and 2 bases, with 13 bases remaining between them. The CDR3 runs 14 residues. The DNA for the CDR3 is TGTGCCAGCAGCGAGCACAGGGACACCTACGAGCAGTACTTC. It is translated as CASSEHRDTYEQYF.

The chain has TRBV20-1 and TRBJ1-5; D is perhaps TRBD1 (6 bases). Trimming cost V 6 bases and J 4 bases, with 19 bases left between them. The germline CDR1 and CDR2 sequences are DFQATT and SNEGSKA (reference sequence). CDR3 length: 15 residues. CDR3 protein: CSAGTTRGSNQPQHF. DNA for the CDR3: TGCAGTGCGGGTACTACGAGGGGGAGTAATCAGCCCCAGCATTTT.

This clonotype has a handful of counts. This chain links TRBV4-2 with TRBJ2-4, with D hard to call. This CDR3 spans 16 amino acids. The germline V gene has CDR1 LGHNA and CDR2 YNFKEQ. V was trimmed by 1 base and J by 0 bases, leaving 10 bases between them. The CDR3 DNA reads as TGTGCCAGCAGCCAAGTAACAGCCCTAGCCAAAAACATTCAGTACTTC. Residues: CASSQVTALAKNIQYF.

The chain couples TRBV4-2 to TRBJ2-7, with 7 bases matching TRBD1. This CDR3 region has 17 residues. J was trimmed by 2 bases and V by 1 base; bases with no gene match: 11. Germline loops: CDR1 LGHNA, CDR2 YNFKEQ. The CDR3 sequence: CASSQAVGQEYPYEQYF. DNA of the CDR3: TGTGCCAGCAGCCAAGCTGTCGGACAGGAGTATCCCTACGAGCAGTACTTC.

The chain is built from TRBV29-1 and TRBJ2-7; D remains ambiguous. V was trimmed by 1 base and J by 4 bases, leaving 5 bases between them. Germline V gene lookup returns CDR1 SQVTM and CDR2 ANQGSEA. This CDR3 contains 11 residues. The CDR3 DNA follows: TGCAGCGTTGAAGTCGGTTACGAGCAGTACTTC. Translation: CSVEVGYEQYF.

A few counts support this clonotype. The chain is built from TRBV6-5 and TRBJ2-5; TRBD1 might be the D (7 bases). The CDR3 is made up of 15 amino acids. Trimming left V 2 bases short and J 1 base short, with 11 bases between. Germline loops: CDR1 MNHEY, CDR2 SVGAGI. The CDR3 nucleotides are TGTGCCAGCAGTTACGCAGGGGGGACCCAAGAGACCCAGTACTTC. Translating gives CASSYAGGTQETQYF.

This clonotype was detected many times. This sequence joins TRBV2 and TRBJ2-5; D gene ambiguous. The V end was cut by 8 bases, the J end by 2 bases, with 15 bases between. The CDR3 runs to 14 residues. CDR1 and CDR2 from the germline V gene are SNHLY and FYNNEI. The CDR3 bases are TGTGCCAGCTCTTGGGCGACGGGTCAAGAGACCCAGTACTTC. Residues: CASSWATGQETQYF.

This clonotype was seen only a few times. This chain connects TRBV7-2 to TRBJ2-1; TRBD2 aligns across 11 bases. The CDR3 has 15 residues. V lost 5 bases and J lost 5; bases outside the gene matches: 5. Germline values: CDR1 SGHTA, CDR2 FQGNSA. CDR3 DNA: TGTGCCAGCAGCGCCCTAGCGGGAGGTAACAATGAGCAGTTCTTC. Protein: CASSALAGGNNEQFF. The whole variable domain, remainder taken from reference TRBV7-2 and TRBJ2-1, is GAGVSQSPSNKVTEKGKDVELRCDPISGHTALYWYRQSLGQGLEFLIYFQGNSAPDKSGLPSDRFSAERTGGSVSTLTIQRTQQEDSAVYLCASSALAGGNNEQFFGPGTRLTVL.

CDR3 sequence reads: CASSPGLAGVGGEQFF. Here the CDR3 DNA reads TGTGCCAGCAGCCCGGGACTAGCGGGAGTAGGGGGTGAGCAGTTCTTC. The chain is built from TRBV7-3 and TRBJ2-1; 14 nucleotides line up with TRBD2. This CDR3 has 16 amino acids. Germline V lookup: CDR1 SGHTA, CDR2 FQGTGA. V shed 5 bases, J shed 9 bases, and the junction held 9 bases outside the gene matches.

DNA for the CDR3: TGTGCCAGCAGCTTAGTTGGTCCCAACTCTGGAAACACCATATATTTT. Amino acids: CASSLVGPNSGNTIYF. This chain uses TRBV7-2 with TRBJ1-3; D unclear. Trimming removed 1 base at V and 0 bases at J, with 10 bases between. CDR1 is SGHTA and CDR2 is FQGNSA in the germline V gene. The CDR3 contains 16 residues.

This clonotype was detected a few times. The V gene is TRBV28, the J gene TRBJ2-5; D possibly corresponds to TRBD2 (6 bases). The germline CDR1 and CDR2 sequences are MDHEN and SYDVKM. This CDR3 is built from 15 residues. Trimming shortened V by 8 bases and J by 5 bases, and 21 bases separated the two germline ends. This CDR3 is CASSPWGGGKETQYF. In DNA, the CDR3 is TGTGCCAGCTCCCCATGGGGTGGGGGGAAGGAGACCCAGTACTTC.

V and J are TRBV20-1 and TRBJ2-5; D is perhaps TRBD1 (6 bases). Trimming removed 4 bases at V and 2 bases at J, with 14 bases between. CDR1 is DFQATT and CDR2 is SNEGSKA in the germline V gene (reference sequence). The CDR3 runs 14 residues. CDR3 residues: CSATGTLIQETQYF. The CDR3 nucleotides read TGCAGTGCTACCGGGACACTAATACAAGAGACCCAGTACTTC.

This rearrangement joins TRBV5-1 to TRBJ2-1; TRBD1 matches at 12 bases. In germline, CDR1 is SGHRS, CDR2 YFSETQ. The CDR3 extends over 16 amino acids. V gave up 4 bases and J gave up 7 bases; unmatched junction bases: 9. The CDR3 loop is CASSPNRDRGRNEQFF. The CDR3 nucleotides are TGCGCCAGCAGCCCAAACCGGGACAGGGGGCGTAATGAGCAGTTCTTC.

The chain links TRBV20-1 to TRBJ2-3; perhaps TRBD2 as D (6 bases). Trimming shortened V by 8 bases and J by 5 bases, and 17 bases separated the two germline ends. CDR1 and CDR2 from the germline V gene are DFQATT and SNEGSKA (reference sequence). The CDR3 spans 13 residues. In DNA, the CDR3 is TGCAGTCACCTAGGAGGGCCTTTAGATACGCAGTATTTT. It codes for CSHLGGPLDTQYF.